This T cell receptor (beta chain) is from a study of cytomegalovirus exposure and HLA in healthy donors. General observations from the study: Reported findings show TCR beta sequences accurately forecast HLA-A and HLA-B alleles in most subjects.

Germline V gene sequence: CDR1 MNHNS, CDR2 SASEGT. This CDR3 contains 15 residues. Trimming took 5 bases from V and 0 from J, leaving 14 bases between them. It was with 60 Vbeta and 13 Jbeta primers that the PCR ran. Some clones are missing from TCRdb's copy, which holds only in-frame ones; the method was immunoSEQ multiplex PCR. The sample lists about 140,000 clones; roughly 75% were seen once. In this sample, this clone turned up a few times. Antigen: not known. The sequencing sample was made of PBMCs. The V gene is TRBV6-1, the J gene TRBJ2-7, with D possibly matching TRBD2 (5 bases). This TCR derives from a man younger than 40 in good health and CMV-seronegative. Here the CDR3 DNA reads TGTGCCAGCAGTCCTTCTTCGGGAAGCTCCTACGAGCAGTACTTC. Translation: CASSPSSGSSYEQYF.